This T cell receptor (beta chain) was captured in a study of molecular identifiers for immune sequencing clone quantification. In germline, CDR1 is DFQATT, CDR2 SNEGSKA (reference sequence). V was clipped by 0 bases and J by 7 bases; unmatched bases: 6. The CDR3 length is 14 residues. TCRdb fed the PCR reads into MiXCR, producing one record per CDR3 protein. The top ten hold around 0.86% of the sample, which has under 650,000 distinct CDR3 sequences, about 20% seen once. Study-wide results and limits: Among effectors, clones above 20 RNA copies held over 99% of molecules; among naive cells, under 1%.

Details on this clonotype: The antigen is undetermined. This clone may be a read error of a much larger clone one base away.

This rearrangement joins TRBV20-1 to TRBJ1-2, with 9 bases fitting TRBD1. The receptor was derived from a human donor in good health. Some libraries in this study had Jurkat cell RNA spiked in. Sequenced input: naive CD8+ T cells from blood, with Jurkat cell RNA spiked in. Subset given: FACS-sorted CD8+CD4-CCR7+CD45RA+ naive T cells. CDR3 DNA sequence: TGCAGTGCTAGAGAAGGGGGACAGGGTCGTGGCTACACCTTC. Protein product: CSAREGGQGRGYTF.